The rows below give T cell receptor beta chains drawn from one sample of a study of Ad26.COV2.S vaccination and SARS-CoV-2 variants. The protocol was immunoSEQ multiplex PCR, while the TCRdb copy is restricted to in-frame clones and leaves out a portion. The table lists 440,000 or so clones, roughly 88% of them singletons, with about 4.5% in the top ten. The sequenced sample was peripheral blood, obtained in a trial of Ad26.COV2.S vaccine versus placebo. The receptors shown here come from a person between 18 and 65 years old who received the Ad26.COV2.S COVID-19 vaccine or a placebo. Both conserved end residues are part of each CDR3. The order of the fields is V gene, D gene, J gene, clone size, CDR3 protein, CDR3 DNA. D genes are given only for firm matches. Clone size is not always given. Where it is, it says once, few, many or a class for expanded clones.

v_gene: TRBV11-2; d_gene: TRBD2; j_gene: TRBJ2-3; abundance: -; CDR3aa: CASSLGTSGSYDTQYF; CDR3nt: TGTGCCAGCAGCTTAGGGACTAGCGGGAGCTACGATACGCAGTATTTT
v_gene: TRBV27; d_gene: -; j_gene: TRBJ1-5; abundance: -; CDR3aa: CASSLSPDSPSAQHF; CDR3nt: TGTGCCAGCAGTTTATCCCCGGACAGCCCTTCGGCCCAGCATTTT
v_gene: TRBV7-3; d_gene: TRBD2; j_gene: TRBJ2-1; abundance: -; CDR3aa: CASSLTLPSGSPYNEQFF; CDR3nt: TGTGCCAGCAGCTTAACGTTGCCTAGCGGGAGTCCCTACAATGAGCAGTTCTTC
v_gene: TRBV5-6; d_gene: -; j_gene: TRBJ2-7; abundance: -; CDR3aa: CAREKPTGILDEQYF; CDR3nt: TGTGCCAGGGAAAAGCCCACGGGAATTTTAGACGAGCAGTACTTC
v_gene: TRBV28; d_gene: TRBD1; j_gene: TRBJ1-2; abundance: -; CDR3aa: CASSSDRVGGYTF; CDR3nt: TGTGCCAGCAGTTCGGACAGGGTTGGTGGCTACACCTTC
v_gene: TRBV9; d_gene: -; j_gene: TRBJ2-3; abundance: -; CDR3aa: CASSVTGTLVDTQYF; CDR3nt: TGTGCCAGCAGCGTAACCGGGACACTGGTAGATACGCAGTATTTT
v_gene: TRBV24-1; d_gene: TRBD1; j_gene: TRBJ2-2; abundance: once; CDR3aa: CATSPSRGRTGELFF; CDR3nt: TGTGCCACCAGTCCCAGCAGGGGGCGGACCGGGGAGCTGTTTTTT
v_gene: TRBV7-3; d_gene: TRBD2; j_gene: TRBJ2-5; abundance: -; CDR3aa: CASSYSGRPQETQYF; CDR3nt: TGTGCCAGCAGCTACAGCGGGAGGCCCCAAGAGACCCAGTACTTC
v_gene: TRBV7-2; d_gene: TRBD2; j_gene: TRBJ2-3; abundance: -; CDR3aa: CASSLAQAGVVDTQYF; CDR3nt: TGTGCCAGCAGCTTAGCCCAAGCGGGAGTAGTAGATACGCAGTATTTT
v_gene: TRBV6-5; d_gene: TRBD1; j_gene: TRBJ1-5; abundance: -; CDR3aa: CASNLNRGRNQPQHF; CDR3nt: TGTGCCAGCAATTTGAACAGGGGCCGCAATCAGCCCCAGCATTTT
v_gene: TRBV19; d_gene: -; j_gene: TRBJ1-5; abundance: -; CDR3aa: CASSIMGVGQPQHF; CDR3nt: TGTGCCAGTAGTATAATGGGGGTAGGTCAGCCCCAGCATTTT
v_gene: TRBV12-3/TRBV12-4; d_gene: -; j_gene: TRBJ2-7; abundance: -; CDR3aa: CASSRSESYEQYF; CDR3nt: TGTGCCAGCAGCCGGTCGGAGTCCTACGAGCAGTACTTC
v_gene: TRBV27; d_gene: -; j_gene: TRBJ2-1; abundance: -; CDR3aa: CASRRRPDLYNEQFF; CDR3nt: TGTGCCAGCAGACGCAGACCGGACCTGTACAATGAGCAGTTCTTC
v_gene: TRBV25-1; d_gene: -; j_gene: TRBJ2-5; abundance: -; CDR3aa: CASSTGLANQETQYF; CDR3nt: TGTGCCAGCAGTACAGGACTTGCCAACCAAGAGACCCAGTACTTC
v_gene: TRBV9; d_gene: -; j_gene: TRBJ1-4; abundance: -; CDR3aa: CASSGEKLFF; CDR3nt: TGTGCCAGCTCCGGTGAAAAACTGTTTTTT
v_gene: TRBV20-1; d_gene: -; j_gene: TRBJ2-1; abundance: once; CDR3aa: CSARGRTEQFF; CDR3nt: TGCAGTGCTAGGGGGCGTACTGAGCAGTTCTTC
v_gene: TRBV4-2; d_gene: -; j_gene: TRBJ1-5; abundance: once; CDR3aa: CASSNTAGGNQPQHF; CDR3nt: TGTGCCAGCAGCAACACAGCGGGCGGCAATCAGCCCCAGCATTTT
v_gene: TRBV19; d_gene: -; j_gene: TRBJ2-3; abundance: once; CDR3aa: CASSIDERSTDTQYF; CDR3nt: TGTGCCAGTAGTATAGACGAGCGGAGCACAGATACGCAGTATTTT
v_gene: TRBV11-3; d_gene: -; j_gene: TRBJ2-1; abundance: -; CDR3aa: CASSLDGRRASYNEQFF; CDR3nt: TGTGCCAGCAGCTTAGATGGGCGCAGGGCGAGCTACAATGAGCAGTTCTTC